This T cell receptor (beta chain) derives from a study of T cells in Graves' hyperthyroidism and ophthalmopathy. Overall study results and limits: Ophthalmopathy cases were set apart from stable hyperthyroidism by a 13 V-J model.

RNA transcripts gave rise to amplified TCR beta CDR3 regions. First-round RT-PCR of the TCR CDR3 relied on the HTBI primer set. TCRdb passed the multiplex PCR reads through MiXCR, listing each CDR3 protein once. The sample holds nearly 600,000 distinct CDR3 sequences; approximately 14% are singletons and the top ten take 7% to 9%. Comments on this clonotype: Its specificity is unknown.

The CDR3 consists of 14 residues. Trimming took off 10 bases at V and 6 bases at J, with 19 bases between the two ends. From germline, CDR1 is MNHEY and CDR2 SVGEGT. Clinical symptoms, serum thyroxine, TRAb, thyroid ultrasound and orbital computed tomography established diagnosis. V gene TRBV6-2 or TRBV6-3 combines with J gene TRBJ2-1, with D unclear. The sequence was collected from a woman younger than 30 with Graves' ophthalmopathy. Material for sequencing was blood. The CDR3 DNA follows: TGTGCCACCTCCCGCACGGTCGGTTTCAATGAGCAGTTCTTC. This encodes CATSRTVGFNEQFF.